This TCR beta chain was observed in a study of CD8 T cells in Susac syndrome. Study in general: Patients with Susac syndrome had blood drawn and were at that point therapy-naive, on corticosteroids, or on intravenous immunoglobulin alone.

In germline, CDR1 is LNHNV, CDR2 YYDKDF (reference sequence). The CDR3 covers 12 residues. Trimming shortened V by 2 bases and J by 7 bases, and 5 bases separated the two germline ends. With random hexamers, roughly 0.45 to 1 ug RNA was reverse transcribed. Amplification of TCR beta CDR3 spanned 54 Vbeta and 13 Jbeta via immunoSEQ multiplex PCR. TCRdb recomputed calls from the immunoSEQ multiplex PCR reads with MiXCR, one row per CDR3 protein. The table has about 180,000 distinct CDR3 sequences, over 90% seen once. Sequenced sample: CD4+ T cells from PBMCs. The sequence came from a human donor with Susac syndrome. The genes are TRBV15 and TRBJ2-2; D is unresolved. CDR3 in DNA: TGTGCCACCAGCAGACCGCACGGGGAGCTGTTTTTT. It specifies CATSRPHGELFF.